This T cell receptor (beta chain) comes out of a study of control samples from healthy donors and cancer patients. Profiled with immunoSEQ multiplex PCR; TCRdb holds only in-frame clones, not every one. The table has 390,000 or so clones, about nine tenths seen once. The sample taken for sequencing was PBMCs. This receptor was identified in a man between 40 and 49 years old with head and neck cancer.

Here the CDR3 reads CATGLVSTDTQYF. The CDR3 DNA sequence: TGTGCCACAGGACTAGTAAGCACAGATACGCAGTATTTT. The chain combines TRBV13 with TRBJ2-3; 7 bases are shared with TRBD2. The germline V gene has CDR1 PRHDT and CDR2 FYEKMQ (reference sequence). The CDR3 sequence is 13 residues long. J was trimmed by 0 bases and V by 10 bases; bases with no gene match: 4.